A single T cell receptor beta chain is shown here with its context. Its antigen remains unidentified. Sample time point: persistent/refractory GD, antithyroid drugs over 5 years with positive TRAb. The TCR library used RNA extracted from PBMCs. The source of the sample is a study of regulatory T cells in long-lasting Graves disease. General study findings and limits: Among persistent patients, a larger number of public clonotypes were shared (over 2,500) than among newly diagnosed patients (966).

According to the study, TCR beta libraries were built with iRepertoire HTBI primers and CDR3-region Arm-PCR. TCRdb fed the multiplex PCR reads into MiXCR, producing one record per CDR3 protein. The repertoire consists of around 460,000 distinct CDR3 sequences, with approximately 23% occurring once and the leading ten covering under 15%. With V trimmed by 8 bases and J by 1 base, 6 bases remained unmatched. This CDR3 spans 18 amino acids. CDR1 is MNHEY and CDR2 is SMNVEV in the germline V gene (reference sequence). Sequencing used peripheral blood mononuclear cells (PBMCs), obtained when the disease was refractory, from a patient treated with antithyroid drugs. The source is a female donor with Graves disease. The gene calls are TRBV27 and TRBJ2-6, with TRBD2 matching 15 bases. CDR3 nucleotide sequence: TGTGCCAGCTACCGGACTAGCGGGGGGGTGTCTGGGGCCAACGTCCTGACTTTC. Its protein is CASYRTSGGVSGANVLTF.